The entry below describes one TCR beta chain. What it recognizes is unknown. CDR3 length: 14 amino acids. The V gene's germline CDR1 is SNHLY and CDR2 FYNNEI. With 7 bases removed from V and 6 bases from J, the gap between germline ends came to 19 bases. It was template switching that added a universal primer site, and there were unique molecular identifiers on the cDNA. TCRdb re-derived calls from the 5' RACE reads in MiXCR, one entry per CDR3 protein. The data show about 890,000 distinct CDR3 sequences, roughly 12% seen once. This record comes from a study of identical twins. Study-level results: The study reached conclusions through statistical analysis that was cross-sectional, not following the same donors. Clonotypes of the beta chain that were abundant in cord blood carried fewer insertions (memory repertoires showed none).

These records were also assigned to another study, of yellow fever vaccine responses in identical twins.

J is TRBJ2-7 and V is TRBV2, with D possibly called TRBD1 or TRBD2 (5 bases each). The sequence derives from a woman between 18 and 29 years old in good health. The sequenced material came from PBMCs. The CDR3 nucleotides are TGTGCCAGCACGTCGGGGCACCTCACTTTCGAGCAGTACTTC. Amino acid sequence: CASTSGHLTFEQYF.